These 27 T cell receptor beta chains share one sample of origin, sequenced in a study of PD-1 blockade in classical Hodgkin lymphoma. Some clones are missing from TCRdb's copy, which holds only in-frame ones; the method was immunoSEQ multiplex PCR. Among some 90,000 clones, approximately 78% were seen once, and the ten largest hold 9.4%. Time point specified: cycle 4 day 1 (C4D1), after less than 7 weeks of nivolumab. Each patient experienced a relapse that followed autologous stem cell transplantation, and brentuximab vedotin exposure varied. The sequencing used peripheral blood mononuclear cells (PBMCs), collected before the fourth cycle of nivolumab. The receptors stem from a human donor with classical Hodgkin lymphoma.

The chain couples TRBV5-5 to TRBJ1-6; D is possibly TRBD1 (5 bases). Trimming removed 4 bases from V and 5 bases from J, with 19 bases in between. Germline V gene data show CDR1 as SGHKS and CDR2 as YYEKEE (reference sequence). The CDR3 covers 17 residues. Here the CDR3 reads CASSRAMGEDHNSPLHF. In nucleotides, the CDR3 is TGTGCCAGCAGCCGGGCCATGGGGGAAGATCATAATTCACCCCTCCACTTT.

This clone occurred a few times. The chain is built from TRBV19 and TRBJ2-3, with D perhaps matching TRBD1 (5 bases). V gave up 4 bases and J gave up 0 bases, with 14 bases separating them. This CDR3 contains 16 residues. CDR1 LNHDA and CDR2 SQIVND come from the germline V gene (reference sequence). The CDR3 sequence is CASSTRQGYSTDTQYF. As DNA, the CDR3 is TGTGCCAGTAGTACTAGGCAGGGTTATAGCACAGATACGCAGTATTTT.

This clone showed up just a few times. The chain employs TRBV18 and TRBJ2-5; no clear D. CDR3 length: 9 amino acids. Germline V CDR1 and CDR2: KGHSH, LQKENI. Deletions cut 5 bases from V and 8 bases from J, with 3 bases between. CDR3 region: CASSGTQYF. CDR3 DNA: TGTGCCAGCTCAGGTACCCAGTACTTC.

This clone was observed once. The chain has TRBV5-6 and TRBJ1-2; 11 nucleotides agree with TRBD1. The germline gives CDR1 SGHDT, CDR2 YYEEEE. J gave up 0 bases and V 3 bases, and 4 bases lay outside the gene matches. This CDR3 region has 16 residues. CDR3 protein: CASSWDRGFANYGYTF. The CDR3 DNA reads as TGTGCCAGCAGCTGGGACAGGGGGTTTGCTAACTATGGCTACACCTTC.

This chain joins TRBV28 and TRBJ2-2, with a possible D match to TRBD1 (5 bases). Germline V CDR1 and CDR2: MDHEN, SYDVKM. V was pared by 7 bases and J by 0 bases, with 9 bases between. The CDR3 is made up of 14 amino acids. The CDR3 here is CASNGHTNTGELFF. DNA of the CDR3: TGTGCCAGCAACGGACATACGAACACCGGGGAGCTGTTTTTT. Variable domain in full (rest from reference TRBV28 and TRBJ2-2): DVKVTQSSRYLVKRTGEKVFLECVQDMDHENMFWYRQDPGLGLRLIYFSYDVKMKEKGDIPEGYSVSREKKERFSLILESASTNQTSMYLCASNGHTNTGELFFGEGSRLTVL.

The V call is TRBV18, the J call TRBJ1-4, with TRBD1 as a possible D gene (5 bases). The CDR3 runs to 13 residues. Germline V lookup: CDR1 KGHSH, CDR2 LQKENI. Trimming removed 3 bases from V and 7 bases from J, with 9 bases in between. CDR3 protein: CASSPAGGEKLFF. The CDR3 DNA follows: TGTGCCAGCTCACCCGCGGGGGGTGAAAAACTGTTTTTT.

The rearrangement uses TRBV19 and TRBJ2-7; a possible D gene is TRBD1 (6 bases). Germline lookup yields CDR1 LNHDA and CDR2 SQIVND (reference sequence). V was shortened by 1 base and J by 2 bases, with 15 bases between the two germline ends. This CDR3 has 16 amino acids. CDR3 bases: TGTGCCAGTAGTATAGGAGTCGACAGGCGCGCCTACGAGCAGTACTTC. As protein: CASSIGVDRRAYEQYF.

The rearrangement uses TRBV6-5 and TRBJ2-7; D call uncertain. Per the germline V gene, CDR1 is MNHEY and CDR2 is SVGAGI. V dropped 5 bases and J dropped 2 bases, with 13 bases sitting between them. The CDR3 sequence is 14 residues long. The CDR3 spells CASSRHELTYEQYF. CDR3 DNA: TGTGCCAGCAGTAGACACGAATTAACCTACGAGCAGTACTTC.

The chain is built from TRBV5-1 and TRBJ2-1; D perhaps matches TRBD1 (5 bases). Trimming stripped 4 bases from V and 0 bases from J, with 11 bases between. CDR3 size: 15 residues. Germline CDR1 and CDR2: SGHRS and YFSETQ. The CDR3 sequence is CASSPDRDSYNEQFF. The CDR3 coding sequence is TGCGCCAGCAGCCCAGACAGAGACTCCTACAATGAGCAGTTCTTC.

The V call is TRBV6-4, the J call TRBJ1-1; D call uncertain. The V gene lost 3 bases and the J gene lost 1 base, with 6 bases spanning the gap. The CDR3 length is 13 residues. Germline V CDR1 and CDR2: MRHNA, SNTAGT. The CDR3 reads CASSEVWNTEAFF. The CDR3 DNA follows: TGTGCCAGCAGTGAAGTTTGGAACACTGAAGCTTTCTTT.

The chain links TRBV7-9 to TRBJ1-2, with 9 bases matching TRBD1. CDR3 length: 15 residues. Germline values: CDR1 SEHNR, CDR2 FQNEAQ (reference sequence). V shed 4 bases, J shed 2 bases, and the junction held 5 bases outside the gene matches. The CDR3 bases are TGTGCCAGCAGCTCGGGACAGGGTCCCAACTATGGCTACACCTTC. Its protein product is CASSSGQGPNYGYTF.

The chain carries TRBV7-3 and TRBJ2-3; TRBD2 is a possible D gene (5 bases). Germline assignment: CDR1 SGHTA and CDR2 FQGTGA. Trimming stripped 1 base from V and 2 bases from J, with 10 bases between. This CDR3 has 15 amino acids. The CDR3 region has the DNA TGTGCCAGCAGCTTAAATTCTAGCCCCACAGATACGCAGTATTTT. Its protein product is CASSLNSSPTDTQYF. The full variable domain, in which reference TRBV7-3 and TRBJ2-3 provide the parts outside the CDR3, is GAGVSQTPSNKVTEKGKYVELRCDPISGHTALYWYRQSLGQGPEFLIYFQGTGAADDSGLPNDRFFAVRPEGSVSTLKIQRTERGDSAVYLCASSLNSSPTDTQYFGPGTRLTVL.

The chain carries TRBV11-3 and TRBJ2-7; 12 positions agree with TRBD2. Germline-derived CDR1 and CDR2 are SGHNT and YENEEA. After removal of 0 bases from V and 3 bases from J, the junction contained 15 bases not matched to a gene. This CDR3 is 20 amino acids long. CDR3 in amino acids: CASSLETSGGPPEAHYEQYF. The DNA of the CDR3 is TGTGCCAGCAGCTTAGAAACTAGCGGGGGGCCCCCAGAAGCACACTACGAGCAGTACTTC.

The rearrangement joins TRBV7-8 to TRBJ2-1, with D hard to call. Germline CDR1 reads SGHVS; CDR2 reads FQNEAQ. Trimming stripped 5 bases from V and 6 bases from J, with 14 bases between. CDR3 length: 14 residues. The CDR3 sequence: CASSTRALLNEQFF. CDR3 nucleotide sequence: TGTGCCAGCAGCACCCGGGCCCTCCTCAATGAGCAGTTCTTC.

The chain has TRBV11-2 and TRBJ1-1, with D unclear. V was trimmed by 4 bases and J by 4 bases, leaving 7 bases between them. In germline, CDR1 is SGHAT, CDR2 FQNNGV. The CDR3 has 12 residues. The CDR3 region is CASSSGRTEAFF. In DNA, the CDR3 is TGTGCCAGCAGCTCGGGCCGCACTGAAGCTTTCTTT.

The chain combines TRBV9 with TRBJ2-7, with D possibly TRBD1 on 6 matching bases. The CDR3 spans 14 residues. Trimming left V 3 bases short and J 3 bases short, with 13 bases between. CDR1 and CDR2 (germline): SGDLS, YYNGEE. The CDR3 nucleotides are TGTGCCAGCAGCGCGACCCGGGACAACTACGAGCAGTACTTC. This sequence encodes CASSATRDNYEQYF.

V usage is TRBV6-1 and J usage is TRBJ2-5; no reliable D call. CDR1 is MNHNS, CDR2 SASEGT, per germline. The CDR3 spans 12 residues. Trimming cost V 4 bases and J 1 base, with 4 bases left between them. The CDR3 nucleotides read TGTGCCAGCAGTGTGGCCCAAGAGACCCAGTACTTC. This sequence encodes CASSVAQETQYF.

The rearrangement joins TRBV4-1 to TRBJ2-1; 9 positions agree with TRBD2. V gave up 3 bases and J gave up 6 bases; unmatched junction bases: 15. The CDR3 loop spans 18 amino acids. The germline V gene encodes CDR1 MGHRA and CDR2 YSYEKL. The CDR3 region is CASSHHPLSGGPLNEQFF. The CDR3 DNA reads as TGCGCCAGCAGCCACCACCCCTTAAGCGGGGGGCCGCTCAATGAGCAGTTCTTC.

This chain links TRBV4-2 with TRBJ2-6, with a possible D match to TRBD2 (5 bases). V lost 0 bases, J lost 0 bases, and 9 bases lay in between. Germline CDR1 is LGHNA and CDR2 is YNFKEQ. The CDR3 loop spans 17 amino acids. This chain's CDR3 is CASSQDLRDSGANVLTF. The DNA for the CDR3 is TGTGCCAGCAGCCAAGACCTCCGGGACTCTGGGGCCAACGTCCTGACTTTC.

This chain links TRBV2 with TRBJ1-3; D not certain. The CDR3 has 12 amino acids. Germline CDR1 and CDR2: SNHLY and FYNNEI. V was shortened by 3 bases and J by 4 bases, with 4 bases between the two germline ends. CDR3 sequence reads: CASSDWGNTIYF. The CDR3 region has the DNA TGTGCCAGCAGTGATTGGGGAAACACCATATATTTT.

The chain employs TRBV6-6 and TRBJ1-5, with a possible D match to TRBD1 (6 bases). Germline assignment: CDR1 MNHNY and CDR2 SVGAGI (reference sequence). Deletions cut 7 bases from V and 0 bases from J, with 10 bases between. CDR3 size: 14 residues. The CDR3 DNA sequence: TGTGCCAGCATTGAGACAGGTAGCAATCAGCCCCAGCATTTT. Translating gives CASIETGSNQPQHF.

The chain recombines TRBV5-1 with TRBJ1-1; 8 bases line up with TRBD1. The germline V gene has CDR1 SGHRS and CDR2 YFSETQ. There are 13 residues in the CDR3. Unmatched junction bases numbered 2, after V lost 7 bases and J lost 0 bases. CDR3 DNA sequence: TGCGCCAGCCGGGACAGGCTGAACACTGAAGCTTTCTTT. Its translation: CASRDRLNTEAFF.

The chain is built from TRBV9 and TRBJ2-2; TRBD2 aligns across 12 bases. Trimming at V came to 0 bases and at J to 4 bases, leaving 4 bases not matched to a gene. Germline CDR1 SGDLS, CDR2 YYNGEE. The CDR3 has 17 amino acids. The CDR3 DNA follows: TGTGCCAGCAGCGTAGGGAGACTAGCGGGGGTCACCGGGGAGCTGTTTTTT. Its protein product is CASSVGRLAGVTGELFF.

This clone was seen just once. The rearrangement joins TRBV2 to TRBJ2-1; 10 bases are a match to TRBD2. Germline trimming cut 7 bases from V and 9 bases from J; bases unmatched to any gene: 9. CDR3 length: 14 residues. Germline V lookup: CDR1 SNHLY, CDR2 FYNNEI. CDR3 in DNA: TGTGCCAGCATCGGAGCGGGGGGGCCGGGTGAGCAGTTCTTC. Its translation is CASIGAGGPGEQFF.

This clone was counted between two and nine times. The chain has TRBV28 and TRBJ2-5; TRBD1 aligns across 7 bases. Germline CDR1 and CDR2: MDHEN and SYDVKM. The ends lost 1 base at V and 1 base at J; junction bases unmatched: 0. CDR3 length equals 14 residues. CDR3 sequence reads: CASSLSGGQETQYF. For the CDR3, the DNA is TGTGCCAGCAGTTTATCAGGGGGCCAAGAGACCCAGTACTTC.

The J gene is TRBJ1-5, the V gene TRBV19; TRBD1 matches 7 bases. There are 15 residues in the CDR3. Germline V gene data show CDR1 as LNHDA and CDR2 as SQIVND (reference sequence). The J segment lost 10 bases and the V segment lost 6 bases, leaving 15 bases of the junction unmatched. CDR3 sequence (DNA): TGTGCCAGTAGGAAACTGGGACAGCGCATTCTCCCCCAGCATTTT. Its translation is CASRKLGQRILPQHF.

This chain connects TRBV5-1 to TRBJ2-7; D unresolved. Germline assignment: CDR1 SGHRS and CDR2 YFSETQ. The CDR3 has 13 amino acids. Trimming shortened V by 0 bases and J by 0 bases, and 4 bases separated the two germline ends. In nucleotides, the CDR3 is TGCGCCAGCAGCTTGGGCGTCTCCTACGAGCAGTACTTC. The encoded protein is CASSLGVSYEQYF.